This T cell receptor (beta chain) was sequenced during a study of T cell responses to AZD1222 COVID-19 vaccine. With regard to this clone: As yet, its antigen is unknown.

Regarding the study as a whole: Among those given AZD1222, only five or six were seropositive at baseline. Sampling that yielded the repertoires occurred only after the peak T cell response.

Measured with immunoSEQ multiplex PCR; TCRdb has only the in-frame clones, and not every one. The sample consists of over 120,000 clones, about 91% of them appearing once. This receptor was obtained from an adult in good health. The sequencing here drew on peripheral blood, taken on day 0 of AZD1222 vaccination.

CDR3 DNA: TGTGCCATCAGAGGGATCCTGGGTTATGGCTACACCTTC. It encodes CAIRGILGYGYTF. The J gene is TRBJ1-2, the V gene TRBV10-3; D unclear. Germline lookup yields CDR1 ENHRY and CDR2 SYGVKD. The CDR3 consists of 13 residues. Trimming took off 6 bases at V and 5 bases at J, with 13 bases between the two ends.